Below, 27 T cell receptor beta chains from the same sample are listed, as sequenced in a study of shared clonotypes between healthy human individuals. Using immunoSEQ multiplex PCR, the repertoire was profiled, and TCRdb retains in-frame clones only, with some absent. This table holds roughly 2.1 million clones, approximately 94% found once. CD8 cells regarded as naive lacked CD45RO, were positively chosen for CCR7, and omitted terminally differentiated effector memory CD45RA+ cells. The sample comprised naive CD8+ T cells from PBMCs. All receptors derive from a man aged 18 to 30 in good health. Some clones in this sample may be carry-over from other donors' samples.

This chain joins TRBV5-1 and TRBJ2-1; 7 nucleotides align to TRBD2. V was clipped by 4 bases and J by 10 bases; unmatched bases: 5. The CDR3 consists of 12 residues. Looked up from germline, CDR1 is SGHRS and CDR2 is YFSETQ. The CDR3 sequence: CASSPKAGEQFF. CDR3 nucleotide sequence: TGCGCCAGCAGCCCGAAAGCGGGAGAGCAGTTCTTC.

This sequence joins TRBV9 and TRBJ1-1, with D uncertain. Germline CDR1 and CDR2: SGDLS and YYNGEE. CDR3 length: 13 residues. V lost 2 bases and J 5 bases, leaving 10 bases between the germline ends. CDR3: CASSVLRSTEAFF. In DNA, the CDR3 is TGTGCCAGCAGCGTGCTAAGGTCAACTGAAGCTTTCTTT.

About this clone: This sample also contains other DNA sequences that code for the same CDR3. The chain employs TRBV27 and TRBJ1-1; D ambiguous. This CDR3 has 14 residues. Germline assignment: CDR1 MNHEY and CDR2 SMNVEV (reference sequence). V dropped 2 bases and J dropped 0 bases, with 7 bases sitting between them. The CDR3 DNA follows: TGTGCCAGCAGTTTACGGGGAGTGAACACTGAAGCTTTCTTT. It is translated as CASSLRGVNTEAFF.

The rearrangement joins TRBV13 to TRBJ2-5, with 11 bases that match TRBD2. Germline-derived CDR1 and CDR2 are PRHDT and FYEKMQ (reference sequence). V was clipped by 2 bases and J by 3 bases; unmatched bases: 5. CDR3 length: 16 amino acids. CDR3 sequence: CASSLTLAGDEETQYF. The CDR3 nucleotides read TGTGCCAGCAGCTTAACACTAGCGGGGGACGAAGAGACCCAGTACTTC.

The chain combines TRBV9 with TRBJ1-2; no reliable D call. The germline V and J ends were trimmed by 1 base and 6 bases, with 10 bases remaining between them. The V gene's germline CDR1 is SGDLS and CDR2 YYNGEE. This CDR3 contains 13 residues. This chain's CDR3 is CASSVTSRNGYTF. The CDR3 DNA follows: TGTGCCAGCAGCGTAACATCACGGAATGGCTACACCTTC.

This clone has just a few counts. The chain couples TRBV29-1 to TRBJ1-1; D ambiguous. CDR1 is SQVTM and CDR2 is ANQGSEA in the germline V gene. V lost 2 bases, J lost 0 bases, and 10 bases lay in between. The CDR3 length is 14 residues. CDR3 protein: CSVESDVMNTEAFF. In DNA form, the CDR3 reads TGCAGCGTTGAATCAGACGTGATGAACACTGAAGCTTTCTTT.

The rearrangement joins TRBV7-8 to TRBJ1-5; D is uncertain. V lost 5 bases and J 1 base, leaving 6 bases between the germline ends. This CDR3 region has 13 residues. Germline assignment: CDR1 SGHVS and CDR2 FQNEAQ. CDR3 sequence reads: CASSPRSNQPQHF. The CDR3 nucleotides read TGTGCCAGCAGCCCAAGGAGCAATCAGCCCCAGCATTTT.

The rearrangement links TRBV28 to TRBJ2-7, with a weak D call TRBD1 (6 bases). Germline CDR1 reads MDHEN; CDR2 reads SYDVKM. This CDR3 contains 13 residues. The V gene lost 4 bases and the J gene lost 4 bases, with 11 bases spanning the gap. CDR3 sequence: CASSYGQTYEQYF. The CDR3 bases are TGTGCCAGCAGTTACGGACAGACTTACGAGCAGTACTTC.

This clone occurred a few times. The V and J genes are TRBV7-9 and TRBJ2-1, with D perhaps TRBD2 (6 bases). Germline-derived CDR1 and CDR2 are SEHNR and FQNEAQ (reference sequence). The CDR3 is 14 residues long. Deletions cut 1 base from V and 15 bases from J, with 19 bases between. CDR3 region: CASSLGSLAIRWFF. In nucleotides, the CDR3 is TGTGCCAGCAGCTTAGGCTCGCTAGCGATAAGGTGGTTCTTC.

This rearrangement joins TRBV19 to TRBJ1-2; maybe TRBD1 (6 bases). The CDR3 runs 14 residues. Trimming shortened V by 3 bases and J by 4 bases, and 12 bases separated the two germline ends. Per germline, CDR1 LNHDA and CDR2 SQIVND (reference sequence). CDR3 residues: CASSMRGAGYGYTF. The CDR3 region has the DNA TGTGCCAGTAGTATGCGGGGGGCTGGCTATGGCTACACCTTC.

The chain joins TRBV5-1 to TRBJ1-1, with no clear D. Trimming took 6 bases from V and 0 from J, leaving 9 bases between them. Germline values: CDR1 SGHRS, CDR2 YFSETQ. This CDR3 is built from 13 residues. The CDR3 coding sequence is TGCGCCAGCAAGGGTAATCTGAACACTGAAGCTTTCTTT. Translated: CASKGNLNTEAFF.

V and J are TRBV9 and TRBJ2-2; D assignment may be TRBD1 or TRBD2 (6 bases each). Trimming removed 0 bases from V and 1 base from J, with 16 bases in between. This CDR3 is built from 18 residues. Germline V gives CDR1 SGDLS, CDR2 YYNGEE. CDR3 nucleotide sequence: TGTGCCAGCAGCGTAGGGGCCGGGGGACACGAGAACACCGGGGAGCTGTTTTTT. This codes for CASSVGAGGHENTGELFF.

This clone was detected once. The gene calls are TRBV7-7 and TRBJ2-1; 9 bases match TRBD1. The germline gives CDR1 SSHAT, CDR2 FNYEAQ (reference sequence). The CDR3 contains 15 residues. After removal of 5 bases from V and 2 bases from J, the junction contained 4 bases not matched to a gene. CDR3 nucleotides: TGTGCCAGCAGCACCGGGACAGGGACCTACAATGAGCAGTTCTTC. Its translation is CASSTGTGTYNEQFF.

The chain joins TRBV7-9 to TRBJ1-1, with D unresolved. This CDR3 has 13 residues. V lost 5 bases and J lost 0, with 7 bases in between. Germline V gene data show CDR1 as SEHNR and CDR2 as FQNEAQ (reference sequence). The CDR3 region has the DNA TGTGCCAGCAGCCACGATCTGAACACTGAAGCTTTCTTT. Its protein product is CASSHDLNTEAFF.

The chain recombines TRBV5-6 with TRBJ2-5; 7 bases match TRBD2. In germline, CDR1 is SGHDT, CDR2 YYEEEE. This CDR3 region has 14 residues. V shed 3 bases and J 2 bases; nucleotides not matched to a gene: 4. CDR3 nucleotide sequence: TGTGCCAGCAGCTGGGCTAGCGGACAAGAGACCCAGTACTTC. Translation: CASSWASGQETQYF.

This clone is a singleton in its sample. The V gene is TRBV21-1, the J gene TRBJ2-7; no check of the table's D call, TRBD1, against the DNA was made. TRBV21-1 counts as a pseudogene. There are 14 residues in the CDR3. CDR3 residues: CASSKTGSGNEQYF. The DNA of the CDR3 is TGTGCCAGCAGCAAAACCGGTTCAGGGAACGAGCAGTACTTC.

The chain combines TRBV30 with TRBJ2-1; TRBD1 matches at 9 bases. Trimming took 4 bases from V and 0 from J; bases not matched to a gene: 4. This CDR3 is built from 15 residues. Germline-derived CDR1 and CDR2 are GTSNPN and SVGIG (reference sequence). CDR3 sequence: CAWMGTGNSYNEQFF. CDR3 DNA sequence: TGTGCCTGGATGGGGACAGGGAACTCCTACAATGAGCAGTTCTTC.

The chain recombines TRBV6-5 with TRBJ1-2, with a tentative D call TRBD1 (5 bases). With 2 bases removed from V and 5 bases from J, the gap between germline ends came to 12 bases. Germline CDR1 and CDR2: MNHEY and SVGAGI. The CDR3 runs to 14 residues. CDR3 loop: CASSYDSSRYGYTF. In nucleotides, the CDR3 is TGTGCCAGCAGTTACGACAGTTCTAGATATGGCTACACCTTC.

The chain has TRBV4-3 and TRBJ2-7; TRBD1 aligns across 7 bases. The CDR3 extends over 17 amino acids. Trimming removed 1 base from V and 0 bases from J; junction bases left unmatched: 9. The germline CDR1 and CDR2 sequences are LGHNA and YSLEER. The CDR3 is CASSQVWDSPSSYEQYF. The CDR3 DNA reads TGCGCCAGCAGCCAAGTTTGGGACAGCCCGAGCTCCTACGAGCAGTACTTC.

This clone occurred once. The genes are TRBV7-2 and TRBJ1-2, with 9 positions matching TRBD1. Unmatched junction bases numbered 7, after V lost 5 bases and J lost 3 bases. There are 15 residues in the CDR3. Looked up from germline, CDR1 is SGHTA and CDR2 is FQGNSA. CDR3 loop: CASSPRGTGYYGYTF. The CDR3 region has the DNA TGTGCCAGCAGCCCTAGAGGGACAGGGTACTATGGCTACACCTTC.

The chain couples TRBV7-6 to TRBJ2-7, with 9 bases lining up with TRBD1. Germline V CDR1 and CDR2: SGHVS, FNYEAQ. CDR3 length: 15 amino acids. V dropped 5 bases and J dropped 1; count of bases not matched to a gene: 6. CDR3 nucleotides: TGTGCCAGCAGCACCTGGGACAGGGAGTCCTACGAGCAGTACTTC. It encodes CASSTWDRESYEQYF. Based on the CDR3 plus reference TRBV7-6 and TRBJ2-7, the full variable domain is GAGVSQSPRYKVTKRGQDVALRCDPISGHVSLYWYRQALGQGPEFLTYFNYEAQQDKSGLPNDRFSAERPEGSISTLTIQRTEQRDSAMYRCASSTWDRESYEQYFGPGTRLTVT.

The chain links TRBV5-1 to TRBJ1-1; no definite D call. The CDR3 totals 11 residues. Per germline, CDR1 SGHRS and CDR2 YFSETQ. V lost 7 bases to trimming and J lost 5 bases, with 9 bases between them. The CDR3 loop reads CASGVGTEAFF. The CDR3 DNA sequence: TGCGCCAGCGGGGTTGGTACTGAAGCTTTCTTT. Filled out from reference TRBV5-1 and TRBJ1-1, the complete variable domain reads KAGVTQTPRYLIKTRGQQVTLSCSPISGHRSVSWYQQTPGQGLQFLFEYFSETQRNKGNFPGRFSGRQFSNSRSEMNVSTLELGDSALYLCASGVGTEAFFGQGTRLTVV.

The V call is TRBV7-9, the J call TRBJ2-3; D tentatively fits TRBD1 or TRBD2 (5 bases each). This CDR3 contains 16 residues. Germline V gene sequence: CDR1 SEHNR, CDR2 FQNEAQ (reference sequence). Trimming took 0 bases from V and 2 from J, leaving 12 bases between them. Here the CDR3 reads CASSLAGVDYTDTQYF. The CDR3, as DNA: TGTGCCAGCAGCTTAGCGGGGGTGGATTACACAGATACGCAGTATTTT.

This chain uses TRBV7-9 with TRBJ2-5; D unclear. This CDR3 has 15 residues. Trimming pared 5 bases from V and 5 bases from J, leaving 18 bases between. Germline V lookup: CDR1 SEHNR, CDR2 FQNEAQ (reference sequence). In DNA, the CDR3 is TGTGCCAGCAGCCCTGTAAGGAGCAGCGAGGAGACCCAGTACTTC. Translation: CASSPVRSSEETQYF.

The chain has TRBV5-5 and TRBJ1-1; TRBD1 is a possible D gene (6 bases). The CDR3 runs to 13 residues. The ends were cut back, 3 bases at V and 12 bases at J, with 18 bases in the middle. The germline V gene encodes CDR1 SGHKS and CDR2 YYEKEE (reference sequence). The CDR3 nucleotides read TGTGCCAGCAGCTCTGTTGGGGGCGCGGATCCTTTCTTT. Residues: CASSSVGGADPFF. Variable domain in full (rest from reference TRBV5-5 and TRBJ1-1): DAGVTQSPTHLIKTRGQQVTLRCSPISGHKSVSWYQQVLGQGPQFIFQYYEKEERGRGNFPDRFSARQFPNYSSELNVNALLLGDSALYLCASSSVGGADPFFGQGTRLTVV.

The V call is TRBV11-2, the J call TRBJ2-7, with a weak D call TRBD2 (6 bases). Germline lookup yields CDR1 SGHAT and CDR2 FQNNGV. V lost 0 bases and J lost 1, with 16 bases in between. The CDR3 length is 17 residues. In nucleotides, the CDR3 is TGTGCCAGCAGCTTAGATCGGAGGGGCCTTTCGTCCTACGAGCAGTACTTC. Protein: CASSLDRRGLSSYEQYF.

The V call is TRBV28, the J call TRBJ2-7; the D is unclear. Germline lookup yields CDR1 MDHEN and CDR2 SYDVKM. V dropped 3 bases and J dropped 2 bases, with 11 bases sitting between them. The CDR3 covers 14 residues. The CDR3 DNA is TGTGCCAGCAGTTTGGGCGGAACCGCCTACGAGCAGTACTTC. Amino acid sequence: CASSLGGTAYEQYF.